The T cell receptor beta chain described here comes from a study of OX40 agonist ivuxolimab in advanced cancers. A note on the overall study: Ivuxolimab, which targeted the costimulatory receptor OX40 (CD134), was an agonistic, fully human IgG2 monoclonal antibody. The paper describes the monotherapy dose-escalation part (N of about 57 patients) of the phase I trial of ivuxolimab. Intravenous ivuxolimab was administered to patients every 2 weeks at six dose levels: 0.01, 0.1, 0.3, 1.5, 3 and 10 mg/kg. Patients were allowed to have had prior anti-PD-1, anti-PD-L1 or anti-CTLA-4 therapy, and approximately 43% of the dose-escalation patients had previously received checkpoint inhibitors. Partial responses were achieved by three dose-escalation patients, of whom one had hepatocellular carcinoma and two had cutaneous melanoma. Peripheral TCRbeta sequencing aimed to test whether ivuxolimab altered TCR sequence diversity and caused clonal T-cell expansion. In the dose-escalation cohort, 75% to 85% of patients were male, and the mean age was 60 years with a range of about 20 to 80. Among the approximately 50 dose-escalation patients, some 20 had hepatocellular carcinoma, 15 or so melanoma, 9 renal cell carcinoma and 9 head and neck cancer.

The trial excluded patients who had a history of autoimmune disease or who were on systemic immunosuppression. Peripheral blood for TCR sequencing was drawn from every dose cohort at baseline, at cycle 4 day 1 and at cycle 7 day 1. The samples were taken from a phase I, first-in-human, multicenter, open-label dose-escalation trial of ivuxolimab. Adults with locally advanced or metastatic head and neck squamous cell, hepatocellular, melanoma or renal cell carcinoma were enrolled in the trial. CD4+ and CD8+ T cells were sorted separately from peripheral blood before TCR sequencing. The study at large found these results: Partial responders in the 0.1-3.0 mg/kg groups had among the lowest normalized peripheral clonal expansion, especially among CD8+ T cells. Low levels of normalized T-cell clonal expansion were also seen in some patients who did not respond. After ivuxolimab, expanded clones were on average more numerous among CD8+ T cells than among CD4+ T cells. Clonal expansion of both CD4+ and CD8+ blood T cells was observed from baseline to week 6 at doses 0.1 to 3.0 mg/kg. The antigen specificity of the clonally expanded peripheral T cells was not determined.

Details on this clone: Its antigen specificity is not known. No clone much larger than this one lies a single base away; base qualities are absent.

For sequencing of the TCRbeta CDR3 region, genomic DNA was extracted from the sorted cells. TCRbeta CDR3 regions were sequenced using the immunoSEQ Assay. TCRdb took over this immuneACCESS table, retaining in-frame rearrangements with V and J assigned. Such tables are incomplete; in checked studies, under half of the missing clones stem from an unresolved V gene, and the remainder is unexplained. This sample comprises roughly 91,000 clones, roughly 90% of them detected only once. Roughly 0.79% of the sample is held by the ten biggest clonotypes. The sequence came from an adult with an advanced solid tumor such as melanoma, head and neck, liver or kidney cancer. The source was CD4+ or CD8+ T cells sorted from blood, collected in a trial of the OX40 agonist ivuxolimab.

The DNA is TGTGCCAGCAGTTTATTCTACGAGCAGTACTTC. Translated, this gives CASSLFYEQYF. The V gene is TRBV28 and the J gene is TRBJ2-7; no D gene is confidently identified. CDR1 and CDR2, looked up from the germline V gene, are MDHEN and SYDVKM. The V end loses 1 base and the J end loses 3 bases, and a stretch of 1 base separates them. The CDR3 starts with the cysteine, ends with the phenylalanine, and has 11 residues. Here the CDR3 DNA is all that survives: 33 bases in frame from base 1.